What follows are 21 T cell receptor beta chains derived from one specimen sequenced in a study of cytomegalovirus exposure and HLA in healthy donors. 13 Jbeta primers and 60 Vbeta primers were used for the PCR. Sequenced by immunoSEQ multiplex PCR; TCRdb stores in-frame clones only, minus some. Among about 190,000 clones listed, 84% were seen once. Material for sequencing was PBMCs. Receptor source: a woman between 50 and 59 years old in good health and CMV-seropositive.

This CDR3 reads CASSRQRLGSYEQYF. DNA for the CDR3: TGTGCCAGCAGCCGACAGAGACTCGGCTCCTACGAGCAGTACTTC. The chain has TRBV11-2 and TRBJ2-7, with D possibly TRBD1 on 5 matching bases. The CDR3 has 15 residues. V was pared by 5 bases and J by 0 bases, with 14 bases between. Germline CDR1 and CDR2: SGHAT and FQNNGV.

This clone was found once. The genes are TRBV19 and TRBJ2-5, with D perhaps TRBD2 (5 bases). The germline V gene has CDR1 LNHDA and CDR2 SQIVND (reference sequence). There are 16 residues in the CDR3. V was clipped by 5 bases and J by 4 bases, with 20 bases between them. The DNA of the CDR3 is TGTGCCAGTAGTCTTTCGGGGTTGAGGGTCCGAGAGACCCAGTACTTC. As protein: CASSLSGLRVRETQYF.

The chain carries TRBV9 and TRBJ2-7; TRBD2 aligns across 7 bases. Trimming removed 3 bases from V and 4 bases from J; junction bases left unmatched: 10. CDR1 and CDR2 (germline): SGDLS, YYNGEE. The CDR3 sequence is 15 residues long. CDR3 amino acids: CASSADPGLTYEQYF. The CDR3 nucleotides read TGTGCCAGCAGCGCAGATCCGGGACTAACTTACGAGCAGTACTTC.

The rearrangement uses TRBV7-9 and TRBJ1-6; D gene ambiguous. This CDR3 has 16 amino acids. Trimming cost V 6 bases and J 6 bases, with 18 bases left between them. Germline V gene lookup returns CDR1 SEHNR and CDR2 FQNEAQ (reference sequence). The CDR3 is CASRRVATNLNSPLHF. CDR3 in DNA: TGTGCCAGCAGGCGGGTGGCGACCAATCTTAATTCACCCCTCCACTTT. The complete variable domain, with remaining parts taken from reference TRBV7-9 and TRBJ1-6, reads DTGVSQNPRHKITKRGQNVTFRCDPISEHNRLYWYRQTLGQGPEFLTYFQNEAQLEKSRLLSDRFSAERPKGSFSTLEIQRTEQGDSAMYLCASRRVATNLNSPLHFGNGTRLTVT.

The V and J genes are TRBV7-2 and TRBJ2-5, with D unresolved. Per the germline V gene, CDR1 is SGHTA and CDR2 is FQGNSA. The V gene lost 1 base and the J gene lost 4 bases, with 7 bases spanning the gap. CDR3 length: 13 amino acids. As DNA, the CDR3 is TGTGCCAGCAGCTTAGAGTCGGGAGAGACCCAGTACTTC. It translates to CASSLESGETQYF.

The V and J genes are TRBV5-1 and TRBJ2-2; the D gene is possibly TRBD1 (5 bases). V lost 0 bases to trimming and J lost 1 base, with 10 bases between them. There are 16 residues in the CDR3. CDR1 is SGHRS, CDR2 YFSETQ, per germline. The CDR3 coding sequence is TGCGCCAGCAGCTTGGCTGTCAGGGAGAACACCGGGGAGCTGTTTTTT. It specifies CASSLAVRENTGELFF.

The rearrangement links TRBV20-1 to TRBJ2-1; D not resolved. The length of the CDR3 is 10 residues. The V and J ends lost 7 bases and 3 bases respectively, with 4 bases between them. Germline-derived CDR1 and CDR2 are DFQATT and SNEGSKA (reference sequence). The CDR3 loop reads CSVLYNEQFF. CDR3 nucleotides: TGCAGTGTTCTCTACAATGAGCAGTTCTTC.

This rearrangement joins TRBV10-3 to TRBJ2-3, with 10 nucleotides matching TRBD2. The CDR3 totals 17 residues. Germline V gives CDR1 ENHRY, CDR2 SYGVKD. The V and J ends lost 6 bases and 2 bases, in that order; junction bases with no gene match: 11. CDR3 sequence: CAIRLSGGPGDTDTQYF. The CDR3 DNA sequence: TGTGCCATCAGACTTAGCGGGGGGCCAGGAGACACAGATACGCAGTATTTT.

V is TRBV5-1 and J is TRBJ2-7, with TRBD1 identical over 10 bases. Trimming took 2 bases from V and 5 from J; bases not matched to a gene: 4. Germline CDR1 reads SGHRS; CDR2 reads YFSETQ. The length of the CDR3 is 14 residues. Here the CDR3 reads CASSFLTGGDEQYF. In nucleotides, the CDR3 is TGCGCCAGCAGCTTCTTGACAGGGGGCGACGAGCAGTACTTC. Full variable domain (outside the CDR3, taken from reference TRBV5-1 and TRBJ2-7): KAGVTQTPRYLIKTRGQQVTLSCSPISGHRSVSWYQQTPGQGLQFLFEYFSETQRNKGNFPGRFSGRQFSNSRSEMNVSTLELGDSALYLCASSFLTGGDEQYFGPGTRLTVT.

The chain recombines TRBV5-8 with TRBJ2-2, with D tentatively TRBD1 (7 bases). Germline V gene lookup returns CDR1 SGHTS and CDR2 YDEGEE. V dropped 1 base and J dropped 4 bases, with 17 bases sitting between them. The CDR3 sequence is 17 residues long. The CDR3 bases are TGTGCCAGCAGCTTGCTCGGAGGTCAGGGGGGCACCGGGGAGCTGTTTTTT. Translation gives CASSLLGGQGGTGELFF.

This chain uses TRBV7-8 with TRBJ2-7, with 9 bases matching TRBD2. The CDR3 covers 13 residues. Unmatched junction bases numbered 2, after V lost 8 bases and J lost 0 bases. Germline loops: CDR1 SGHVS, CDR2 FQNEAQ. The CDR3 reads CASAGGSSYEQYF. For the CDR3, the DNA is TGTGCCAGCGCGGGAGGGAGCTCCTACGAGCAGTACTTC.

The V gene is TRBV29-1, the J gene TRBJ2-7, with 8 bases lining up with TRBD1. V gave up 6 bases and J gave up 4 bases; unmatched junction bases: 11. This CDR3 contains 14 residues. CDR1 SQVTM and CDR2 ANQGSEA come from the germline V gene. CDR3 bases: TGCAGCGTCCATGGACAGGGAGGTTGGTACGAGCAGTACTTC. Translating it yields CSVHGQGGWYEQYF.

This clone was seen once. The chain is built from TRBV6-5 and TRBJ1-1; 7 nucleotides align to TRBD1. There are 13 residues in the CDR3. Germline V lookup: CDR1 MNHEY, CDR2 SVGAGI. Trimming at V came to 2 bases and at J to 4 bases, leaving 1 base not matched to a gene. CDR3 sequence reads: CASSYTGVTEAFF. The CDR3 bases are TGTGCCAGCAGTTACACAGGGGTCACTGAAGCTTTCTTT.

The CDR3 loop is CASSPQATGRETQYF. As DNA, the CDR3 is TGTGCCAGCTCGCCCCAAGCTACAGGCCGCGAGACCCAGTACTTC. The rearrangement uses TRBV18 and TRBJ2-5; D is possibly TRBD1 (5 bases). The CDR3 has 15 residues. From germline, CDR1 is KGHSH and CDR2 LQKENI. V lost 6 bases, J lost 5 bases, and 19 bases lay in between. The full variable domain, with the rest looked up from reference TRBV18 and TRBJ2-5, is NAGVMQNPRHLVRRRGQEARLRCSPMKGHSHVYWYRQLPEEGLKFMVYLQKENIIDESGMPKERFSAEFPKEGPSILRIQQVVRGDSAAYFCASSPQATGRETQYFGPGTRLLVL.

The DNA for the CDR3 is TGTGCCAGCAGCTCGCCGGGACAGGGGTACGAGCAGTACTTC. Translated, it gives CASSSPGQGYEQYF. This chain joins TRBV7-9 and TRBJ2-5, with 10 bases lining up with TRBD1. The end of the DNA is better explained by TRBJ2-7, so the J call may be wrong. Germline CDR1 is SEHNR and CDR2 is FQNEAQ (reference sequence). This CDR3 has 14 amino acids.

V is TRBV4-1 and J is TRBJ1-6, with TRBD1 identical over 8 bases. This CDR3 region has 16 residues. Germline values: CDR1 MGHRA, CDR2 YSYEKL. V lost 1 base to trimming and J lost 9 bases; unmatched junction nucleotides: 8. The DNA of the CDR3 is TGCGCCAGCAGCCAAGTGAACCGGGACAGGCGTTCACCCCTCCACTTT. Protein sequence: CASSQVNRDRRSPLHF.

This clone appeared once. V usage is TRBV9 and J usage is TRBJ2-1; the match to TRBD2 covers 10 bases. The germline V gene has CDR1 SGDLS and CDR2 YYNGEE. This CDR3 is built from 17 residues. Trimming took 4 bases from V and 8 from J; bases not matched to a gene: 15. The CDR3 DNA is TGTGCCAGCAGCATCTCTAGCGGGGGAATCGTCGTCGATGAGCAGTTCTTC. Protein sequence: CASSISSGGIVVDEQFF.

As DNA, the CDR3 is TGTGCCAGCAGCTTAGATCTAGTGGCGACAGGGGATAGCACAGATACGCAGTATTTT. This sequence encodes CASSLDLVATGDSTDTQYF. The gene calls are TRBV11-2 and TRBJ2-3, with 8 bases identical to TRBD1. With V trimmed by 0 bases and J by 0 bases, 11 bases remained unmatched. The CDR3 spans 19 residues. Germline V CDR1 and CDR2: SGHAT, FQNNGV.

In DNA, the CDR3 is TGTGCCAGCAGCGGACAGGGGGATAATAATTCACCCCTCCACTTT. It translates to CASSGQGDNNSPLHF. The chain links TRBV9 to TRBJ1-6, with 9 bases fitting TRBD1. V shed 3 bases, J shed 5 bases, and the junction held 3 bases outside the gene matches. The CDR3 is 15 residues long. Germline CDR1 SGDLS, CDR2 YYNGEE.

The rearrangement joins TRBV6-6 to TRBJ2-7; D gene uncertain. The germline V gene encodes CDR1 MNHNY and CDR2 SVGAGI (reference sequence). This CDR3 region has 14 residues. V gave up 0 bases and J gave up 5 bases, with 11 bases separating them. The CDR3 nucleotides are TGTGCCAGCAGTTACTCGATGGCACAGAACGAGCAGTACTTC. Translated: CASSYSMAQNEQYF.

The chain has TRBV7-9 and TRBJ2-2, with a possible D match to TRBD1 (5 bases). Trimming removed 1 base at V and 5 bases at J, with 11 bases between. The CDR3 is made up of 15 amino acids. Germline CDR1 reads SEHNR; CDR2 reads FQNEAQ (reference sequence). The CDR3 nucleotides read TGTGCCAGCAGCTTAGGCTTGGGGCGTACCGGGGAGCTGTTTTTT. It codes for CASSLGLGRTGELFF.